This TCR beta chain was documented in a study of cytomegalovirus exposure and HLA in healthy donors. Across the whole study: The roughly 120 validation repertoires, a later analysis reported, used the same platform as the approximately 650 first-cohort repertoires.

Assay used: immunoSEQ multiplex PCR; TCRdb lists only in-frame clones, some missing. The table shows just under 150,000 clones, with 80% to 90% occurring only once. Trimming pared 4 bases from V and 4 bases from J, leaving 13 bases between. The germline V gene has CDR1 SGHDT and CDR2 YYEEEE. This CDR3 comprises 14 residues. From the 120-subject validation cohort, which was separate from the roughly 710-subject first cohort, the donors were drawn. The source is a man aged 18 to 30 in good health and CMV-seropositive. The V and J genes are TRBV5-6 and TRBJ2-3, with TRBD2 as a possible D gene (5 bases). The sequencing input was PBMCs. DNA for the CDR3: TGTGCCAGCAGCCTTAGCGCCGCGGCAGATACGCAGTATTTT. It yields the protein CASSLSAAADTQYF.